This passage covers 26 T cell receptor beta chains from one sample sequenced in a study of OX40 agonist ivuxolimab in advanced cancers. Repertoires were generated with immunoSEQ multiplex PCR, while TCRdb's copy carries only in-frame clones and drops some. The profile shows 80,000 to 100,000 clones, less than 90% of them singletons. The sequenced sample was CD4+ or CD8+ T cells sorted from blood, obtained in a trial of the OX40 agonist ivuxolimab. The receptors were gathered from an adult with an advanced solid tumor such as melanoma, head and neck, liver or kidney cancer.

In DNA form, the CDR3 reads TGTGCCAGTAGTACTGGGACTAGCGGGAGTGATGAGCAGTTCTTC. Translation gives CASSTGTSGSDEQFF. The chain employs TRBV19 and TRBJ2-1; TRBD2 aligns across 14 bases. V was clipped by 4 bases and J by 8 bases; unmatched bases: 4. Germline assignment: CDR1 LNHDA and CDR2 SQIVND (reference sequence). This CDR3 spans 15 amino acids.

The rearrangement links TRBV29-1 to TRBJ1-2, with a tentative D call TRBD1 (5 bases). Germline-derived CDR1 and CDR2 are SQVTM and ANQGSEA. V was pared by 6 bases and J by 7 bases, with 18 bases between. The CDR3 spans 13 residues. CDR3 coding DNA: TGCAGCGTAGCTCAGGGTGGCGGCATTGGCTACACCTTC. Residues: CSVAQGGGIGYTF. Based on the CDR3 plus reference TRBV29-1 and TRBJ1-2, the full variable domain is SAVISQKPSRDICQRGTSLTIQCQVDSQVTMMFWYRQQPGQSLTLIATANQGSEATYESGFVIDKFPISRPNLTFSTLTVSNMSPEDSSIYLCSVAQGGGIGYTFGSGTRLTVV.

Here the CDR3 DNA reads TGTGCCAGCAGCACCCGGCTAGCGGGGATATACAATGAGCAGTTCTTC. Its protein is CASSTRLAGIYNEQFF. The chain couples TRBV11-2 to TRBJ2-1; 9 bases agree with TRBD2. Looked up from germline, CDR1 is SGHAT and CDR2 is FQNNGV. V lost 5 bases to trimming and J lost 4 bases; unmatched junction nucleotides: 9. The length of the CDR3 is 16 residues. Together with reference TRBV11-2 and TRBJ2-1, the CDR3 gives the full variable domain: EAGVAQSPRYKIIEKRQSVAFWCNPISGHATLYWYQQILGQGPKLLIQFQNNGVVDDSQLPKDRFSAERLKGVDSTLKIQPAKLEDSAVYLCASSTRLAGIYNEQFFGPGTRLTVL.

J is TRBJ1-1 and V is TRBV19; D remains ambiguous. The V gene lost 0 bases and the J gene lost 0 bases, with 8 bases spanning the gap. There are 15 residues in the CDR3. Germline CDR1 LNHDA, CDR2 SQIVND (reference sequence). CDR3 nucleotides: TGTGCCAGTAGTATAGAGCCTAGGATGAACACTGAAGCTTTCTTT. This codes for CASSIEPRMNTEAFF.

This chain joins TRBV4-3 and TRBJ1-1, with TRBD1 as a possible D gene (5 bases). V lost 0 bases and J lost 1, with 6 bases in between. The CDR3 extends over 14 amino acids. Germline assignment: CDR1 LGHNA and CDR2 YSLEER. The CDR3 spells CASSQDGGNTEAFF. The CDR3 region has the DNA TGCGCCAGCAGCCAAGACGGGGGGAACACTGAAGCTTTCTTT.

In its sample, this clone was seen once. The chain uses TRBV5-1 and TRBJ2-5; D uncertain. V dropped 0 bases and J dropped 1 base, with 4 bases sitting between them. The germline CDR1 and CDR2 sequences are SGHRS and YFSETQ. The CDR3 is 13 residues long. The CDR3 nucleotides are TGCGCCAGCAGCTTGGTTCCCCAAGAGACCCAGTACTTC. Protein: CASSLVPQETQYF.

The chain has TRBV7-8 and TRBJ1-4; unclear D gene. The V end was cut by 0 bases, the J end by 7 bases, with 15 bases between. The V gene's germline CDR1 is SGHVS and CDR2 FQNEAQ. The CDR3 has 16 residues. CDR3 region: CASSLASGSYPEKLFF. In nucleotides, the CDR3 is TGTGCCAGCAGCTTAGCATCCGGGTCGTACCCTGAAAAACTGTTTTTT.

This chain uses TRBV7-9 with TRBJ1-2; D is unclear. V was pared by 6 bases and J by 8 bases, with 19 bases between. The CDR3 has 14 residues. CDR1 is SEHNR and CDR2 is FQNEAQ in the germline V gene (reference sequence). The CDR3 bases are TGTGCCAGCAGGTTCGCCGGGATCGACGGGGGCTACACCTTC. Its translation is CASRFAGIDGGYTF.

This clone appeared a few times. The V and J genes are TRBV19 and TRBJ1-5, with a weak D call TRBD1 (6 bases). CDR1 is LNHDA and CDR2 is SQIVND in the germline V gene (reference sequence). The CDR3 covers 16 residues. The V gene lost 0 bases and the J gene lost 7 bases, with 16 bases spanning the gap. The CDR3 sequence: CASSIEGPPGAQPQHF. For the CDR3, the DNA is TGTGCCAGTAGTATAGAGGGCCCGCCGGGGGCACAGCCCCAGCATTTT.

The chain recombines TRBV5-4 with TRBJ1-1, with D unclear. The CDR3 has 13 residues. The V gene's germline CDR1 is SGHNT and CDR2 YYREEE (reference sequence). The ends were cut back, 7 bases at V and 1 base at J, with 11 bases in the middle. The CDR3: CASLEGRNTEAFF. Here the CDR3 DNA reads TGTGCCAGCCTGGAGGGAAGGAACACTGAAGCTTTCTTT.

The CDR3 DNA reads as TGTGCCAGCAGCGGGGGGGCAACGGTGAACACTGAAGCTTTCTTT. Protein: CASSGGATVNTEAFF. This rearrangement joins TRBV9 to TRBJ1-1; possible D gene TRBD1, 6 bases. The V gene lost 3 bases and the J gene lost 0 bases, with 12 bases spanning the gap. CDR1 SGDLS and CDR2 YYNGEE come from the germline V gene. This CDR3 comprises 15 residues.

A word on this clone: Its ends do not fully match the called genes, so a read error is possible. The sample carries other DNA sequences with the same CDR3. The J gene is TRBJ1-5, the V gene TRBV19, with a tentative D call TRBD1 (5 bases). Germline V gives CDR1 LNHDA, CDR2 SQIVND (reference sequence). This CDR3 is built from 16 residues. CDR3 DNA sequence: TGCGCCAGTAGTATAGATCAGGGAACCTTCAATCAGCCCCAGCATTTT. This codes for CASSIDQGTFNQPQHF.

This chain connects TRBV27 to TRBJ1-1, with D tentatively TRBD1 (5 bases). The germline V gene has CDR1 MNHEY and CDR2 SMNVEV (reference sequence). The CDR3 is made up of 12 amino acids. Trimming stripped 6 bases from V and 5 bases from J, with 10 bases between. The DNA for the CDR3 is TGTGCCAGCAGACGAGGGGTGACTGAAGCTTTCTTT. As protein: CASRRGVTEAFF.

The V and J genes are TRBV4-1 and TRBJ2-1; D tentatively reads TRBD1 or TRBD2 (6 bases each). Germline V CDR1 and CDR2: MGHRA, YSYEKL. The CDR3 is made up of 18 amino acids. The ends were cut back, 0 bases at V and 7 bases at J, with 22 bases in the middle. CDR3 DNA sequence: TGCGCCAGCAGCCAAGATGTCCCGGCAACCCAGGGGAGGAATGAGCAGTTCTTC. Protein sequence: CASSQDVPATQGRNEQFF.

The gene calls are TRBV11-3 and TRBJ2-2, with TRBD2 matching over 9 bases. Germline CDR1 reads SGHNT; CDR2 reads YENEEA. With V trimmed by 2 bases and J by 5 bases, 12 bases remained unmatched. This CDR3 is built from 18 residues. The CDR3 loop is CASSLFRPSAGGTGELFF. The CDR3 DNA follows: TGTGCCAGCAGCTTATTCCGCCCAAGCGCGGGAGGGACCGGGGAGCTGTTTTTT.

The V call is TRBV14, the J call TRBJ2-1, with D hard to call. V lost 5 bases, J lost 7 bases, and 6 bases lay in between. The CDR3 length is 11 residues. Germline V CDR1 and CDR2: SGHDN, FVKESK. CDR3: CASSIGNEQFF. The CDR3 region has the DNA TGTGCCAGCAGCATCGGAAATGAGCAGTTCTTC.

V and J are TRBV5-8 and TRBJ2-5, with 10 bases lining up with TRBD2. V was pared by 2 bases and J by 1 base, with 5 bases of the junction left unmatched. Germline CDR1 and CDR2: SGHTS and YDEGEE. The CDR3 has 16 amino acids. CDR3 residues: CASSLQRGGLQETQYF. The CDR3 DNA sequence: TGTGCCAGCAGCTTACAGCGGGGGGGCCTCCAAGAGACCCAGTACTTC. The whole variable domain, remainder taken from reference TRBV5-8 and TRBJ2-5, is EAGVTQSPTHLIKTRGQQATLRCSPISGHTSVYWYQQALGLGLQFLLWYDEGEERNRGNFPPRFSGRQFPNYSSELNVNALELEDSALYLCASSLQRGGLQETQYFGPGTRLLVL.

The rearrangement joins TRBV19 to TRBJ1-5; D is uncertain. The V and J ends lost 6 bases and 1 base respectively, with 7 bases between them. This CDR3 spans 13 amino acids. Looked up from germline, CDR1 is LNHDA and CDR2 is SQIVND (reference sequence). Here the CDR3 reads CASREQSNQPQHF. The CDR3 bases are TGTGCCAGTAGGGAACAAAGCAATCAGCCCCAGCATTTT. The complete variable domain, with remaining parts taken from reference TRBV19 and TRBJ1-5, reads DGGITQSPKYLFRKEGQNVTLSCEQNLNHDAMYWYRQDPGQGLRLIYYSQIVNDFQKGDIAEGYSVSREKKESFPLTVTSAQKNPTAFYLCASREQSNQPQHFGDGTRLSIL.

The V call is TRBV18, the J call TRBJ2-3; TRBD1 might be the D (5 bases). Per germline, CDR1 KGHSH and CDR2 LQKENI. Trimming cost V 5 bases and J 6 bases, with 15 bases left between them. CDR3 length equals 14 residues. In nucleotides, the CDR3 is TGTGCCAGCTCATCTGACAGATCCCCGGATACGCAGTATTTT. Protein sequence: CASSSDRSPDTQYF.

The rearrangement uses TRBV6-6 and TRBJ2-5, with 9 bases fitting TRBD2. The J segment lost 13 bases and the V segment lost 1 base, leaving 1 base of the junction unmatched. CDR1 MNHNY and CDR2 SVGAGI come from the germline V gene (reference sequence). The CDR3 loop spans 11 amino acids. CDR3 sequence (DNA): TGTGCCAGCAGTTACTTGGGACTAGCGTACTTC. Protein: CASSYLGLAYF.

J is TRBJ1-3 and V is TRBV5-1, with a tentative D call TRBD1 (6 bases). This CDR3 has 14 amino acids. Trimming pared 4 bases from V and 0 bases from J, leaving 8 bases between. Per germline, CDR1 SGHRS and CDR2 YFSETQ. The CDR3, as DNA: TGCGCCAGCAGCGGGGGGCGCTCTGGAAACACCATATATTTT. It is translated as CASSGGRSGNTIYF.

This chain uses TRBV6-1 with TRBJ1-1, with 8 bases aligning to TRBD1. Germline V gene data show CDR1 as MNHNS and CDR2 as SASEGT. V gave up 9 bases and J gave up 0 bases; unmatched junction bases: 3. The CDR3 spans 13 residues. CDR3 sequence (DNA): TGTGCCAGTTCCAGGGGGCTGAACACTGAAGCTTTCTTT. This codes for CASSRGLNTEAFF.

The chain couples TRBV27 to TRBJ2-1; D is possibly TRBD2 (6 bases). Germline V gene lookup returns CDR1 MNHEY and CDR2 SMNVEV (reference sequence). V shed 2 bases and J shed 4 bases, with 12 bases lying between them. The CDR3 totals 15 residues. DNA of the CDR3: TGTGCCAGCAGTTTAGGCGGGGCCCAATACAATGAGCAGTTCTTC. The encoded protein is CASSLGGAQYNEQFF.

J is TRBJ2-7 and V is TRBV12-5; the match to TRBD1 covers 8 bases. This CDR3 contains 16 residues. J gave up 2 bases and V 0 bases, and 6 bases lay outside the gene matches. Germline CDR1 reads LGHNT; CDR2 reads FRNRAP. As DNA, the CDR3 is TGTGCTAGTGGTTTGGTAAGGACAGGGAGGACCTACGAGCAGTACTTC. Translating gives CASGLVRTGRTYEQYF.

CDR3: CASSPLSGSLNTQYF. The DNA of the CDR3 is TGTGCCAGCTCACCACTTAGCGGGAGTTTGAATACGCAGTATTTT. The chain carries TRBV18 and TRBJ2-3, with TRBD2 identical over 9 bases. The trim removed 1 base at V and 7 bases at J, leaving 6 bases unmatched. The V gene's germline CDR1 is KGHSH and CDR2 LQKENI. The CDR3 sequence is 15 residues long.

This rearrangement joins TRBV19 to TRBJ2-3, with D unresolved. Germline CDR1 reads LNHDA; CDR2 reads SQIVND (reference sequence). There are 17 residues in the CDR3. The V gene lost 4 bases and the J gene lost 1 base, with 18 bases spanning the gap. DNA for the CDR3: TGTGCCAGTAGTACCGAGACCCCTCTAGTCGGCACAGATACGCAGTATTTT. It specifies CASSTETPLVGTDTQYF.